This TCR beta chain stems from a study of metastatic and nonmetastatic thyroid tumors (dated by TCRdb to 2018 to 2020). A note on the overall study: Repertoires were compared across peripheral blood and tumor or nodule tissue samples from malignant and benign thyroid patients. Findings and caveats that apply to the study as a whole: TCR beta diversity was reported as significantly higher in malignant tumors than in benign nodules, in both blood and tumor samples.

None of the patients had been given any treatment before thyroid surgery. Using T-cell receptor beta sequencing, the study looked back at clinical samples from patients collected from the early 2010s to the late 2010s. This clone was counted many times. Its specific antigen is unknown. No much larger clonotype is one base removed from it; base qualities were not supplied. The CDR3 numbers 19 residues from cysteine through phenylalanine. Just CDR3 DNA is preserved here, 57 bases in frame from base 1. V is cut by 5 bases and J by 3 bases, and the space between the germline ends is 29 bases. The germline V gene specifies MDHEN as CDR1 and SYDVKM as CDR2. The protocol used for the library was PCR. TCRdb names Illumina HiSeq 4000 as the instrument used. High-throughput sequencing was used to profile the TCR beta-chain CDR3 region of each patient. The authors' analysis ran thus. The researchers built a classifier to tell apart papillary thyroid cancer patients with distant metastasis, based on CDR3 differences among clinicopathological groups. The Shannon index was used to measure repertoire diversity, and the Morisita-Horn index was used to measure how similar tumor and blood repertoires were. TCRdb took the public reads, trimmed them with fastp at Q25, ran MiXCR for clone calling and kept in-frame beta chains. TCRdb's processing, not the study's, gives the V and J calls here. The sample contains about 20,000 clones, around 20% of them found a single time. The ten largest clones add up to 25% to 35% of the sample.

The chain is assembled from TRBV28 and TRBJ2-7, and perhaps TRBD2 as D gene, on 6 matching bases. The sequenced material came from blood. The origin of this receptor is a female donor with papillary thyroid cancer or a benign thyroid nodule (not recorded which). Some clones in this sample may be carry-over from other donors' samples. In nucleotides, the sequence is TGTGCCAGCAGTCCCGAAGGTCCAAGCGGAGGGCAGGGCGTCTACGAGCAGTACTTC. Its translation reads: CASSPEGPSGGQGVYEQYF.